The T cell receptor beta chain under discussion was sequenced for a study of blood T cell repertoires in COVID-19. Study overall: In each case, the material was cDNA or gDNA derived from T cells, B-cell-depleted T cells, or PBMCs.

CDR1 is SNHLY and CDR2 is FYNNEI in the germline V gene. The CDR3 contains 12 residues. V was pared by 5 bases and J by 5 bases, with 6 bases between. Measured with immunoSEQ multiplex PCR; TCRdb has only the in-frame clones, and not every one. Of over 110,000 clones listed, 84% are singletons. Those who participated ranged in age from 18 to 89 years and resided in approximately 23 US areas. Material: PBMCs or T cells enriched from blood (not recorded which). The receptor comes from a man over 45 in a cohort exposed to, infected with or recovered from COVID-19 (not recorded which). The rearrangement links TRBV2 to TRBJ2-2; no firm D call. The CDR3 bases are TGTGCCAGCAGTCTTCGGACCGGGGAGCTGTTTTTT. Protein product: CASSLRTGELFF.